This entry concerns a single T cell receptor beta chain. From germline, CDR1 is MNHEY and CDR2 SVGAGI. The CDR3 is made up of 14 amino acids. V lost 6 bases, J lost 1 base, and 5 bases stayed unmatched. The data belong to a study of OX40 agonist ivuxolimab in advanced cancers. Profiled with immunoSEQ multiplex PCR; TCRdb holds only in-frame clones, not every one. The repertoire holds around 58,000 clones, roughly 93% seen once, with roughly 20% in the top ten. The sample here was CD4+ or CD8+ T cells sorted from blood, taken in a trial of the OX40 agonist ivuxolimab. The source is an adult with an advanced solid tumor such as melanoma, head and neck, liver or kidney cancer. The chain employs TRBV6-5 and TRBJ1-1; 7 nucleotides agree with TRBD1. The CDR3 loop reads CASSLRGANTEAFF. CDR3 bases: TGTGCCAGCAGCCTCAGGGGGGCGAACACTGAAGCTTTCTTT.